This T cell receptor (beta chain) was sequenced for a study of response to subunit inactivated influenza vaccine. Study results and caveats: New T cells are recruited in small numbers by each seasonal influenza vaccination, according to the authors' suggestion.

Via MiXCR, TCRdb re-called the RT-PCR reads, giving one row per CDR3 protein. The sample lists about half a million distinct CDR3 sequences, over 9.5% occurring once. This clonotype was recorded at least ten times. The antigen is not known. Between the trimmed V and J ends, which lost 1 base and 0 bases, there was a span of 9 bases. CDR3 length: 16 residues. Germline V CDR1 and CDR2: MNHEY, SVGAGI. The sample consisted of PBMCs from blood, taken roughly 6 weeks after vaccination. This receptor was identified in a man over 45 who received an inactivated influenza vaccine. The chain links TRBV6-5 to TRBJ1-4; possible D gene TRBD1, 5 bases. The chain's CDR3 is CASSYWDGATNEKLFF. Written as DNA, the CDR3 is TGTGCCAGCAGTTACTGGGACGGAGCAACTAATGAAAAACTGTTTTTT.